What follows describes a single T cell receptor (beta chain). The data originate from a study of technical replicates of blood from a few donors. With 5 bases clipped from V and 1 base from J, the junction kept 4 bases outside the gene matches. Per germline, CDR1 SEHNR and CDR2 FQNEAQ (reference sequence). There are 15 residues in the CDR3. Here immunoSEQ multiplex PCR was the method, and the copy in TCRdb shows in-frame clones only, minus some. The table records 91,000 or so clones, approximately 95% of them present only once. The sequenced sample consisted of T cells isolated from PBMCs. The origin of this receptor is a human donor in good health. This chain uses TRBV7-9 with TRBJ2-5, with 10 nucleotides matching TRBD2. The CDR3 protein is CASSLGLAIQETQYF. The CDR3, as DNA: TGTGCCAGCAGCCTGGGACTAGCGATCCAAGAGACCCAGTACTTC.